The next 6 T cell receptor beta chains were all read from a single sample in a study of blood T cell repertoires in COVID-19. This table comes from immunoSEQ multiplex PCR, and its TCRdb copy is limited to in-frame clones, with some not included. The repertoire consists of roughly 250,000 clones, with 65% to 85% occurring once and the leading ten covering approximately 4.7%. Sequenced material: peripheral blood. These receptors came from a man over 45 with active or convalescent COVID-19.

This chain joins TRBV5-1 and TRBJ2-7, with TRBD1 matching over 10 bases. The germline gives CDR1 SGHRS, CDR2 YFSETQ. Unmatched junction bases numbered 5, after V lost 4 bases and J lost 7 bases. The CDR3 length is 13 residues. For the CDR3, the DNA is TGCGCCAGCAGCGCCGGGACAGGGGAGGAGCAGTACTTC. Its translation: CASSAGTGEEQYF.

This chain connects TRBV7-8 to TRBJ2-5; weak D call: TRBD2 (6 bases). The CDR3 covers 15 residues. Germline CDR1 is SGHVS and CDR2 is FQNEAQ. Trimming removed 4 bases from V and 0 bases from J, with 12 bases in between. CDR3: CASSSGLSYQETQYF. Written as DNA, the CDR3 is TGTGCCAGCAGCTCGGGACTCTCGTACCAAGAGACCCAGTACTTC.

The V and J genes are TRBV18 and TRBJ2-1, with 8 nucleotides matching TRBD2. The CDR3 length is 16 residues. V shed 3 bases and J 6 bases; nucleotides not matched to a gene: 10. CDR1 is KGHSH and CDR2 is LQKENI in the germline V gene. The CDR3 here is CASSPVAGGVGNEQFF. CDR3 DNA sequence: TGTGCCAGCTCACCGGTGGCGGGAGGAGTGGGCAATGAGCAGTTCTTC.

The gene calls are TRBV30 and TRBJ2-2, with D perhaps matching TRBD2 (5 bases). The CDR3 extends over 13 amino acids. In germline, CDR1 is GTSNPN, CDR2 SVGIG (reference sequence). The V and J ends lost 2 bases and 7 bases respectively, with 11 bases between them. CDR3: CAWSLAGYGELFF. The CDR3 nucleotides read TGTGCCTGGAGTCTAGCTGGGTACGGGGAGCTGTTTTTT.

The gene calls are TRBV3-1 (or the pseudogene TRBV3-2) and TRBJ1-1, with 11 bases identical to TRBD1. V trimming: 4 bases; J trimming: 4 bases; junction bases outside the gene matches: 8. CDR1 is LGHDT and CDR2 is YNNKEL in the germline V gene (reference sequence). The CDR3 runs to 16 residues. CDR3 sequence (DNA): TGTGCCAGCAGCCGGACAGGGGGCGCGAGCATCACTGAAGCTTTCTTT. Translating it yields CASSRTGGASITEAFF.

The chain recombines TRBV3-1 (or the pseudogene TRBV3-2) with TRBJ2-7; 9 bases map to TRBD1. Germline values: CDR1 LGHDT, CDR2 YNNKEL (reference sequence). J gave up 7 bases and V 6 bases, and 10 bases lay outside the gene matches. This CDR3 spans 14 amino acids. The CDR3 region has the DNA TGTGCCAGCAGACCCGGGACAGGGTCCTCGGAGCAGTACTTC. Protein sequence: CASRPGTGSSEQYF.